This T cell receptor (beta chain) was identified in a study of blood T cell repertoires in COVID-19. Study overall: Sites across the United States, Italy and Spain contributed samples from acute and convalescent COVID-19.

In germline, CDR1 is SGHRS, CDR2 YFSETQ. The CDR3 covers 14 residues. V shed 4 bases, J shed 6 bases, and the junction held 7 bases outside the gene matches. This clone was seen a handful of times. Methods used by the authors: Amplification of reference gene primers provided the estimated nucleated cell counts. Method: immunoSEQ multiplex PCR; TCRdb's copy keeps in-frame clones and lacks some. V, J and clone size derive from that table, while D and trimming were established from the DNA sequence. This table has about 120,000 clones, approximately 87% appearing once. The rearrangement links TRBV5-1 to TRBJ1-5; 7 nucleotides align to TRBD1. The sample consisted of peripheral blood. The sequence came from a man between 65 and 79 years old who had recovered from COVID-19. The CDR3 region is CASSASGGAQPQHF. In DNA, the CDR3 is TGCGCCAGCAGCGCGTCAGGGGGTGCTCAGCCCCAGCATTTT.